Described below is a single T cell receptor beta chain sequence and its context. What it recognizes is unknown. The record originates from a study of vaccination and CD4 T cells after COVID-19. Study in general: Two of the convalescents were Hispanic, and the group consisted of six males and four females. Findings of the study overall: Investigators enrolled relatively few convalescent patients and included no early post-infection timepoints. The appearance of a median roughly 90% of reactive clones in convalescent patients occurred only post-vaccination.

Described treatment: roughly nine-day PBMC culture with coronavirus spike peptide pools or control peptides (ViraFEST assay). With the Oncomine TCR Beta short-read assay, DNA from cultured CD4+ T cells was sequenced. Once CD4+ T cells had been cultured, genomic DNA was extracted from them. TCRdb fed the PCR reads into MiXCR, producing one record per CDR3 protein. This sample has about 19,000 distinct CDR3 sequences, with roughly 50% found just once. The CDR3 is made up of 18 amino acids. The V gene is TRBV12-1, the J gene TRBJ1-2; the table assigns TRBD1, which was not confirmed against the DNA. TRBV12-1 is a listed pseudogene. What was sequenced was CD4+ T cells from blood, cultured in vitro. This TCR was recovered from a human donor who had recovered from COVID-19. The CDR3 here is CASSFAHNPGTGNYGYTF. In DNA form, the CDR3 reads TGTGCCAGCAGCTTTGCTCATAACCCCGGGACAGGGAACTATGGCTACACCTTC.